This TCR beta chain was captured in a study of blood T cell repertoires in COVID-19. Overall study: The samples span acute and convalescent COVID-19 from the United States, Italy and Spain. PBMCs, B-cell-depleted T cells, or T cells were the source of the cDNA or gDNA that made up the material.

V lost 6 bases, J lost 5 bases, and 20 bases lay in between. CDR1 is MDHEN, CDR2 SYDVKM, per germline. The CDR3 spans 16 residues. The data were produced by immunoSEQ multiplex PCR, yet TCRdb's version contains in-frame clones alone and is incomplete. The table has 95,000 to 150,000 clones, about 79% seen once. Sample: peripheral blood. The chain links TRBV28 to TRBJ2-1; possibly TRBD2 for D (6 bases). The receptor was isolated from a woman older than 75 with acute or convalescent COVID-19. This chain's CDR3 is CASRPQGVADNNEQFF. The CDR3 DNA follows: TGTGCCAGCAGGCCTCAAGGGGTAGCGGACAACAATGAGCAGTTCTTC.